This T cell receptor beta chain was sequenced during a study of T cell responses to AZD1222 COVID-19 vaccine. V gave up 5 bases and J gave up 7 bases; unmatched junction bases: 5. The germline V gene encodes CDR1 SGHTA and CDR2 FQGNSA. The CDR3 totals 13 residues. With respect to this clone: What it binds is unknown.

Study-wide results and caveats: It was only after the peak T cell response that any repertoires were sampled. Seropositive status at baseline applied to only 5 or 6 AZD1222 recipients. White British ancestry dominated among donors, who included more females, and clonal diversity was possibly underestimated. Spike was spanned by vaccine-associated CD4 TCRs, which were dominant at 160-218 and 743-854.

Profiled with immunoSEQ multiplex PCR; TCRdb holds only in-frame clones, not every one. The data contain fewer than 200,000 clones, approximately 94% of them singletons. V usage is TRBV7-2 and J usage is TRBJ1-1; TRBD1 matches 9 bases. Sequencing used peripheral blood, obtained on day 0 of AZD1222 vaccination. The source of this sequence is an adult in good health. The CDR3, as DNA: TGTGCCAGCAGCGGCCCGGGACAGGGTGAAGCTTTCTTT. This sequence encodes CASSGPGQGEAFF.